This is a list of T cell receptor beta chains from one sample in a study of T cell repertoires in cytomegalovirus infection. Their recognized antigens are unknown. MiXCR was run by TCRdb on the reads, yielding one entry per CDR3 protein. The sample shows 300,000 to 400,000 distinct CDR3 sequences, around 25% of them seen only once. The sample in question was cultured PBMCs, obtained from culture after CMV antigen stimulation. All receptors derive from a human donor in good health (CMV status not recorded). Some clones in this sample may be carry-over from other donors' samples. CDR3s include the opening cysteine and the closing phenylalanine or tryptophan.

J | V | length | CDR3
TRBJ1-6 | TRBV30 | 15 | CAWSSRQDYNSPLHF
TRBJ1-2 | TRBV28 | 13 | CACSIQQGRGYTF
TRBJ1-2 | TRBV7-2 | 15 | CASSLGSVLNYGYTF
TRBJ1-1 | TRBV28 | 13 | CASSSHRASEAFF
TRBJ2-5 | TRBV12-3/TRBV12-4 | 13 | CASMIGAAETQYF
TRBJ2-2 | TRBV11-1 | 13 | CASSSGGPRELFF
TRBJ2-1 | TRBV5-4 | 15 | CASSSRDLGALRQFF
TRBJ1-2 | TRBV9 | 13 | CASSVGGGVGYTF
TRBJ2-2 | TRBV11-1 | 13 | CASSPRENGELFF
TRBJ2-2 | TRBV13 | 12 | CASRFAGGELFF
TRBJ2-3 | TRBV7-2 | 13 | CASRETVADTQYF
TRBJ2-7 | TRBV7-2 | 14 | CASSFQRGAYEQYF
TRBJ1-5 | TRBV19 | 15 | CASKVDRAFNQPQHF
TRBJ2-2 | TRBV12-3/TRBV12-4 | 14 | CASIWADYAGELFF
TRBJ2-1 | TRBV5-8 | 20 | CASSWTGLAGAHGTYNEQFF
TRBJ2-7 | TRBV20-1 | 14 | CSARVDSERWEQYF
TRBJ1-6 | TRBV7-8 | 14 | CASSLDLGNSPLHF
TRBJ2-1 | TRBV7-2 | 14 | CASSSGAALSEQFF
TRBJ2-3 | TRBV7-2 | 17 | CASSSGLAGFMGDTQYF
TRBJ2-7 | TRBV7-9 | 17 | CASGPSPPGTGPYEQYF
TRBJ1-5 | TRBV27 | 15 | CASSLSSLLNQPQHF
TRBJ1-4 | TRBV6-2/TRBV6-3 | 14 | CASSNRDRGEKLFF
TRBJ2-2 | TRBV7-8 | 16 | CASSLALQGWSGELFF
TRBJ1-1 | TRBV7-8 | 13 | CASSLVLNTEAFF
TRBJ2-1 | TRBV27 | 16 | CASSLWTSLSYNEQFF
TRBJ2-2 | TRBV4-1 | 17 | CASSPLAGTYRGFELFF
TRBJ2-7 | TRBV5-1 | 13 | CASSLSPRYEQYF
TRBJ2-5 | TRBV11-3 | 18 | CASSLGSGLAGEGETQYF
TRBJ1-5 | TRBV12-3/TRBV12-4 | 14 | CASSFSGKHQPQHF
TRBJ2-2 | TRBV27 | 19 | CASTQPELTPDNSTGELFF
TRBJ2-3 | TRBV7-8 | 16 | CASRNNLQGATDTQYF
TRBJ1-4 | TRBV19 | 12 | CASSIAGGKLFF
TRBJ2-3 | TRBV2 | 18 | CASSEALTSIPSTDTQYF
TRBJ1-1 | TRBV20-1 | 13 | CSAPGQINTEAFF
TRBJ2-3 | TRBV5-1 | 15 | CASSPGTSGRIEQYF
TRBJ1-2 | TRBV24-1 | 15 | CATSDGQGRNYGYTF
TRBJ1-1 | TRBV7-9 | 14 | CASSAGTENTEAFF
TRBJ2-5 | TRBV20-1 | 16 | CSARSGDFVAGETQYF
TRBJ2-4 | TRBV6-1 | 17 | CASSELADTLAKNIQYF
TRBJ2-3 | TRBV5-4 | 15 | CASSLFTGSKDTQYF
TRBJ2-7 | TRBV29-1 | 13 | CSVDKAGVGEQYF
TRBJ2-5 | TRBV11-2 | 13 | CASSQGALQTQYF
TRBJ1-1 | TRBV11-1 | 15 | CASSISDGMNTEAFF
TRBJ1-2 | TRBV18 | 15 | CASSPLQGPSHGYTF